The clone carrying this TCR beta chain was observed a few times. Its antigen remains unidentified. The sample comes from a study of cytotoxic CD8 clonotypes in ibrutinib-treated CLL. Background on the study: Following a median around twelve months of treatment, with a range of 6 to 36, response samples were taken.

General study results and limits: Clonality showed a rise at ibrutinib response that reversed toward baseline at progression. Different sampling times were used for sustained-remission and progressing patients.

CDR3 size: 12 residues. Trimming pared 6 bases from V and 2 bases from J, leaving 7 bases between. Germline CDR1 SNHLY, CDR2 FYNNEI. The intended depth for sequencing was 1 in 200,000 to 1 in 1 million T cells. Data came from immunoSEQ multiplex PCR; TCRdb stores just in-frame clones and leaves some out. The repertoire includes about 49,000 clones, 53% of them detected once, and about 31% sits in the top ten. The specimen comprised PBMCs, sampled after 12 months of ibrutinib treatment. This receptor was identified in a human donor with chronic lymphocytic leukemia. V is TRBV2 and J is TRBJ1-1; D ambiguous. The CDR3 DNA sequence: TGTGCCAGCAGGAGGGATAACACTGAAGCTTTCTTT. Its protein is CASRRDNTEAFF.